Each of the 19 T cell receptor beta chains below was sequenced from the same sample in a study of T cells in narcolepsy. Method: immunoSEQ multiplex PCR; TCRdb's copy keeps in-frame clones and lacks some. The table includes 20,000 to 30,000 clones, approximately 83% detected once. The sample comprised CD45RA- memory CD4+ T cells from PBMCs. All receptors come from a human donor with narcolepsy.

This clone showed up just a few times. This chain joins TRBV28 and TRBJ2-7; the D gene is possibly TRBD2 (5 bases). The ends were cut back, 6 bases at V and 7 bases at J, with 22 bases in the middle. Germline loops: CDR1 MDHEN, CDR2 SYDVKM. CDR3 length equals 15 residues. CDR3 region: CASSSPGSNLWEQYF. The DNA of the CDR3 is TGTGCCAGCAGCTCTCCGGGATCCAATTTATGGGAGCAGTACTTC. Supplemented by reference TRBV28 and TRBJ2-7, the full variable domain reads DVKVTQSSRYLVKRTGEKVFLECVQDMDHENMFWYRQDPGLGLRLIYFSYDVKMKEKGDIPEGYSVSREKKERFSLILESASTNQTSMYLCASSSPGSNLWEQYFGPGTRLTVT.

The chain couples TRBV5-4 to TRBJ1-2, with 8 bases matching TRBD1. The germline V gene encodes CDR1 SGHNT and CDR2 YYREEE (reference sequence). The CDR3 has 14 residues. V shed 3 bases and J 7 bases; nucleotides not matched to a gene: 8. Here the CDR3 reads CASSSGQEVAGYTF. The DNA for the CDR3 is TGTGCCAGCAGCTCGGGACAGGAGGTAGCTGGCTACACCTTC.

The chain carries TRBV30 and TRBJ2-7; the D is unclear. Per germline, CDR1 GTSNPN and CDR2 SVGIG (reference sequence). V was cut by 2 bases and J by 6 bases, with 8 bases left in between. This CDR3 contains 11 residues. CDR3 DNA: TGTGCCTGGAGTCCAGACCGCGAGCAGTACTTC. This gives the protein CAWSPDREQYF. The whole variable domain, remainder taken from reference TRBV30 and TRBJ2-7, is SQTIHQWPATLVQPVGSPLSLECTVEGTSNPNLYWYRQAAGRGLQLLFYSVGIGQISSEVPQNLSASRPQDRQFILSSKKLLLSDSGFYLCAWSPDREQYFGPGTRLTVT.

The V call is TRBV11-1, the J call TRBJ2-1; a possible D gene is TRBD2 (5 bases). V dropped 5 bases and J dropped 0 bases, with 11 bases sitting between them. Per the germline V gene, CDR1 is SGHAT and CDR2 is FQDESV (reference sequence). This CDR3 contains 15 residues. CDR3 in amino acids: CASSVLSGSYNEQFF. The CDR3 nucleotides read TGTGCCAGCAGCGTACTAAGCGGCTCCTACAATGAGCAGTTCTTC.

The chain couples TRBV13 to TRBJ1-5; 8 bases agree with TRBD1. The CDR3 is 14 residues long. Germline V gives CDR1 PRHDT, CDR2 FYEKMQ (reference sequence). V lost 3 bases to trimming and J lost 3 bases; unmatched junction nucleotides: 1. The CDR3 bases are TGTGCCAGCAGCTTGACAGGGGCCAATCAGCCCCAGCATTTT. This gives the protein CASSLTGANQPQHF. The whole variable domain, filled in from reference TRBV13 and TRBJ1-5, reads AAGVIQSPRHLIKEKRETATLKCYPIPRHDTVYWYQQGPGQDPQFLISFYEKMQSDKGSIPDRFSAQQFSDYHSELNMSSLELGDSALYFCASSLTGANQPQHFGDGTRLSIL.

This clone has a single count. CDR3: CASSLVTGLQRPTEAFF. Here the CDR3 DNA reads TGCGCCAGCAGCTTGGTTACAGGGCTCCAGCGGCCCACTGAAGCTTTCTTT. The chain couples TRBV5-1 to TRBJ1-1, with D tentatively TRBD1 (6 bases). The CDR3 extends over 17 amino acids. The ends were cut back, 0 bases at V and 4 bases at J, with 19 bases in the middle. Germline CDR1 and CDR2: SGHRS and YFSETQ.

A few counts support this clone. The V and J genes are TRBV6-4 and TRBJ1-5, with TRBD1 matching 7 bases. Germline CDR1 and CDR2: MRHNA and SNTAGT. This CDR3 is 13 amino acids long. Trimming took 9 bases from V and 6 from J; bases not matched to a gene: 8. CDR3 coding DNA: TGTGCCAGAAAGGGACAGATGGTTCAGCCCCAGCATTTT. Protein product: CARKGQMVQPQHF.

The rearrangement joins TRBV7-3 to TRBJ2-3; D remains unclear. Germline CDR1 is SGHTA and CDR2 is FQGTGA. The CDR3 contains 13 residues. The V end was cut by 4 bases, the J end by 3 bases, with 8 bases between. DNA of the CDR3: TGTGCCAGCAGCTCCCAAGTAACAGATACGCAGTATTTT. Its translation is CASSSQVTDTQYF.

The DNA for the CDR3 is TGTGCCAGCAGTTCGGCCGTCGATACGCAGTATTTT. Amino acids: CASSSAVDTQYF. This rearrangement joins TRBV6-6 to TRBJ2-3; D remains unclear. The CDR3 extends over 12 amino acids. Germline assignment: CDR1 MNHNY and CDR2 SVGAGI (reference sequence). With 4 bases removed from V and 6 bases from J, the gap between germline ends came to 8 bases.

V and J are TRBV5-8 and TRBJ1-2; 8 bases fit TRBD1. V lost 0 bases and J lost 2; bases outside the gene matches: 0. This CDR3 spans 14 amino acids. Germline CDR1 reads SGHTS; CDR2 reads YDEGEE. CDR3 in amino acids: CASSLGQGNYGYTF. The CDR3 DNA is TGTGCCAGCAGCTTGGGACAGGGGAACTATGGCTACACCTTC.

The rearrangement joins TRBV6-1 to TRBJ2-2; no clear D gene. V was pared by 3 bases and J by 4 bases, with 3 bases between. The CDR3 has 12 amino acids. Germline CDR1 and CDR2: MNHNS and SASEGT. CDR3: CASSDLTGELFF. CDR3 bases: TGTGCCAGCAGTGACCTCACCGGGGAGCTGTTTTTT.

The genes are TRBV15 and TRBJ1-1; D uncertain. The CDR3 covers 14 residues. Trimming took off 0 bases at V and 7 bases at J, with 12 bases between the two ends. Germline V gene sequence: CDR1 LNHNV, CDR2 YYDKDF (reference sequence). For the CDR3, the DNA is TGTGCCACCAGCAGAGATTGGTACATTGGTGAAGCTTTCTTT. It encodes CATSRDWYIGEAFF.

The chain links TRBV5-4 to TRBJ2-7; a possible D gene is TRBD1 (6 bases). Between the trimmed V and J ends, which lost 4 bases and 4 bases, there was a span of 9 bases. Germline V CDR1 and CDR2: SGHNT, YYREEE (reference sequence). This CDR3 has 12 residues. The CDR3 DNA reads as TGTGCCAGCAGCCCCACAGGGTACGAGCAGTACTTC. Its translation: CASSPTGYEQYF.

The V gene is TRBV19, the J gene TRBJ2-5; TRBD1 matches 7 bases. Trimming at V came to 3 bases and at J to 5 bases, leaving 12 bases not matched to a gene. The CDR3 is 16 residues long. Germline-derived CDR1 and CDR2 are LNHDA and SQIVND (reference sequence). The CDR3: CASSIALGGGGETQYF. The CDR3 region has the DNA TGTGCCAGTAGTATCGCTTTAGGGGGCGGCGGGGAGACCCAGTACTTC.

This clone showed up just a few times. The rearrangement uses TRBV9 and TRBJ2-1; TRBD1 is a possible D gene (7 bases). V shed 0 bases and J shed 5 bases, with 12 bases lying between them. The CDR3 covers 15 residues. Per germline, CDR1 SGDLS and CDR2 YYNGEE. As DNA, the CDR3 is TGTGCCAGCAGCGTAGAGGGCAGGGGGGACAATGAGCAGTTCTTC. Its protein is CASSVEGRGDNEQFF. The variable domain in full, with the rest retrieved from reference TRBV9 and TRBJ2-1, is DSGVTQTPKHLITATGQRVTLRCSPRSGDLSVYWYQQSLDQGLQFLIQYYNGEERAKGNILERFSAQQFPDLHSELNLSSLELGDSALYFCASSVEGRGDNEQFFGPGTRLTVL.

The sample holds a few counts of this clone. The chain links TRBV6-5 to TRBJ1-1; perhaps TRBD1 as D (5 bases). Per the germline V gene, CDR1 is MNHEY and CDR2 is SVGAGI. There are 14 residues in the CDR3. Trimming removed 2 bases at V and 1 base at J, with 8 bases between. Here the CDR3 DNA reads TGTGCCAGCAGTTACGAGACAGAGAACACTGAAGCTTTCTTT. Its translation is CASSYETENTEAFF.

This rearrangement joins TRBV2 to TRBJ2-7; weak D call: TRBD2 (5 bases). This CDR3 has 12 residues. Germline CDR1 reads SNHLY; CDR2 reads FYNNEI. Trimming removed 8 bases from V and 6 bases from J, with 14 bases in between. The CDR3 coding sequence is TGTGCCAGCCGGGATCAAGTCGGCGAGCAGTACTTC. Residues: CASRDQVGEQYF.

The rearrangement joins TRBV14 to TRBJ1-3, with a tentative D call TRBD1 (5 bases). Trimming removed 4 bases from V and 4 bases from J, with 17 bases in between. Germline V gene data show CDR1 as SGHDN and CDR2 as FVKESK. The CDR3 is 16 amino acids. Written as DNA, the CDR3 is TGTGCCAGCAGCCCACGAGGGGCGACGGTAGGAAACACCATATATTTT. This encodes CASSPRGATVGNTIYF.

This sequence joins TRBV7-2 and TRBJ2-7; perhaps TRBD1 as D (5 bases). V lost 1 base to trimming and J lost 0 bases, with 7 bases between them. The CDR3 has 14 residues. Per germline, CDR1 SGHTA and CDR2 FQGNSA. This CDR3 reads CASSLDRYSYEQYF. CDR3 coding DNA: TGTGCCAGCAGCTTAGACAGGTACTCCTACGAGCAGTACTTC.